This TCR beta chain was recorded in a study of OX40 agonist ivuxolimab in advanced cancers. A note on the overall study: The costimulatory receptor OX40 (CD134) was targeted by ivuxolimab, a fully human IgG2 agonistic monoclonal antibody. In the dose-escalation cohort, over 65% of patients were male, and the mean age was approximately 60 years, with a range of about 20 to 79. Peripheral TCRbeta sequencing aimed to test whether ivuxolimab altered TCR sequence diversity and caused clonal T-cell expansion. Intravenous ivuxolimab was administered to patients every 2 weeks at six dose levels: 0.01, 0.1, 0.3, 1.5, 3 and 10 mg/kg. The paper covers the monotherapy dose-escalation part of the phase I ivuxolimab trial, which included N of about 51 patients. Prior anti-PD-1, anti-PD-L1 or anti-CTLA-4 therapy was permitted, and 40% to 50% of dose-escalation patients had received checkpoint inhibitors. Among the 52 dose-escalation patients, about 19 had hepatocellular carcinoma, roughly 15 melanoma, 9 renal cell carcinoma and 9 head and neck cancer. Three dose-escalation patients achieved partial responses, one with hepatocellular carcinoma and two with cutaneous melanoma.

A note on this clone: What this receptor recognizes is not known. There are no base qualities to consult, and no much larger clone falls within one base.

Findings and caveats that apply to the study as a whole: In partial responders in the 0.1-3.0 mg/kg groups, normalized peripheral clonal expansion was found to be among the lowest, especially among CD8+ T cells. Low levels of normalized T-cell clonal expansion were also shown by some nonresponding patients. The antigen specificity of the peripheral T cells that underwent clonal expansion was not determined. At doses of 0.1 to 3.0 mg/kg, clonal expansion of both CD4+ and CD8+ blood T cells was observed from baseline to week 6. After ivuxolimab, expanded clones were on average more numerous among CD8+ T cells than among CD4+ T cells.

V drops 1 base and J drops 8 bases, leaving 18 bases in between. Reading the germline V gene (reference sequence) gives CDR1 PRHDT and CDR2 FYEKMQ. Taken from cysteine to phenylalanine, the CDR3 has 16 residues. Solely the CDR3 DNA is kept, with 48 bases framed from the first base. To sequence the TCRbeta CDR3 region, genomic DNA was isolated from the sorted cells. TCRbeta CDR3 regions were sequenced using the immunoSEQ Assay. The table comes from immuneACCESS by way of TCRdb, which keeps in-frame sequences with V and J called. Part of the clones is missing from these tables; in studies checked, under half for an unresolved V gene and the rest for unknown reasons. The sample table holds tens of thousands of clones, of which around four fifths were seen once. The ten largest make up under 7% of the sample. The trial excluded patients who had a history of autoimmune disease or were on systemic immunosuppression. In every dose cohort, peripheral blood was drawn for TCR sequencing at baseline, cycle 4 day 1, and cycle 7 day 1. Samples were obtained from an open-label, multicenter, first-in-human phase I dose-escalation trial of ivuxolimab. The trial enrolled adults with locally advanced or metastatic head and neck squamous cell, hepatocellular, melanoma or renal cell carcinoma. CD4+ and CD8+ T cells were sorted separately from peripheral blood before TCR sequencing.

The sequence joins TRBV13 to TRBJ2-1; confidence is insufficient to name the D gene. The sequence came from an adult with an advanced solid tumor such as melanoma, head and neck, liver or kidney cancer. Sequencing was performed on CD4+ or CD8+ T cells sorted from blood, taken in a trial of the OX40 agonist ivuxolimab. The DNA sequence is given as TGTGCCAGCAGCTTAGAATTTCCCGGGCCTCGCGATGAGCAGTTCTTC. The encoded protein is CASSLEFPGPRDEQFF.